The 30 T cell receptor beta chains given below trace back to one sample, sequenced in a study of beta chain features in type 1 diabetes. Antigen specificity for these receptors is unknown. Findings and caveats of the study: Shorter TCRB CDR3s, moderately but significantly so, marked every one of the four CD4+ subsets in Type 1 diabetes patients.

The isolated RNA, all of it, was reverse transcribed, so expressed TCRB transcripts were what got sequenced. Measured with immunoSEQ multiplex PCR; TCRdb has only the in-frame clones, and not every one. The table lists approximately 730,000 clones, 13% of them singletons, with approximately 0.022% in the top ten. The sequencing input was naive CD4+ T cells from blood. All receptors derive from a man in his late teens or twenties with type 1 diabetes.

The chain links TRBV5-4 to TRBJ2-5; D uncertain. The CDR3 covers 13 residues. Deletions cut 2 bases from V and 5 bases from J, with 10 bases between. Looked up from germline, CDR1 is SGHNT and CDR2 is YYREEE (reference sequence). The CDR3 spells CASSLWGRETQYF. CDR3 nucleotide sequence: TGTGCCAGCAGCTTATGGGGAAGGGAGACCCAGTACTTC.

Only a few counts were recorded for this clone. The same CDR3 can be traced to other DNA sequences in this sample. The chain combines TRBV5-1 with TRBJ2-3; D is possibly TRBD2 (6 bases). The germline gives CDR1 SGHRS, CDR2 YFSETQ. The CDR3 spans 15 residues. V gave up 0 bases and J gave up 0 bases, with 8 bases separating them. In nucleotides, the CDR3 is TGCGCCAGCAGCTTGGCTAGCGTTAGCACAGATACGCAGTATTTT. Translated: CASSLASVSTDTQYF.

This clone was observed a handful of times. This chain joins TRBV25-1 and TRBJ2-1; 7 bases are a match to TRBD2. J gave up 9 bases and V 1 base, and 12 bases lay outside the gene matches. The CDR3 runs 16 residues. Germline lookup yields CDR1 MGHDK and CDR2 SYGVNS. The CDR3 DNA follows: TGTGCCAGCAGTGAATTGGACCATGCCCCGGGGGGTGAGCAGTTCTTC. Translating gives CASSELDHAPGGEQFF.

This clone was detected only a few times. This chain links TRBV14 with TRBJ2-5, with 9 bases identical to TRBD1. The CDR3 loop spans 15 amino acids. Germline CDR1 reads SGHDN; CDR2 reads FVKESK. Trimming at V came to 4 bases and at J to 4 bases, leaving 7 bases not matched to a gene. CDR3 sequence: CASSPLGQGLETQYF. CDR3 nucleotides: TGTGCCAGCAGCCCCCTGGGACAGGGCTTAGAGACCCAGTACTTC.

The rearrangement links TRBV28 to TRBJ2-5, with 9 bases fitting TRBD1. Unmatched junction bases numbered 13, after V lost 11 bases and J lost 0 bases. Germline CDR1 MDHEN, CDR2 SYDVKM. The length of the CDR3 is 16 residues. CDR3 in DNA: TGTGCCGGTGGAACCGGGACAGGGCCGTACCAAGAGACCCAGTACTTC. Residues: CAGGTGTGPYQETQYF. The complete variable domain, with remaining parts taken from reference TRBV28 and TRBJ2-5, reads DVKVTQSSRYLVKRTGEKVFLECVQDMDHENMFWYRQDPGLGLRLIYFSYDVKMKEKGDIPEGYSVSREKKERFSLILESASTNQTSMYLCAGGTGTGPYQETQYFGPGTRLLVL.

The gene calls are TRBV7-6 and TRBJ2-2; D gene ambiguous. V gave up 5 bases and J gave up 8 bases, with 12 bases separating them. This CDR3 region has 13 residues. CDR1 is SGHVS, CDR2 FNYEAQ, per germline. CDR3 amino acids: CASSLNHLGELFF. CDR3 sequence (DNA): TGTGCCAGCAGCCTAAACCACTTAGGGGAGCTGTTTTTT.

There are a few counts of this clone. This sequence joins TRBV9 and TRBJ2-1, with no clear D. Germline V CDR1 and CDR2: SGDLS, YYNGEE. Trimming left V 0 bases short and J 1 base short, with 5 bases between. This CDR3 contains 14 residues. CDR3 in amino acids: CASSVGTSYNEQFF. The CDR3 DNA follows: TGTGCCAGCAGCGTAGGAACATCCTACAATGAGCAGTTCTTC.

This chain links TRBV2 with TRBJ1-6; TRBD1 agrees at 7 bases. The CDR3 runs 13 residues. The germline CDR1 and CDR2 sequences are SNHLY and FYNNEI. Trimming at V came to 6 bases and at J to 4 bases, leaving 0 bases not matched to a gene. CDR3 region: CASRQGYNSPLHF. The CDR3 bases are TGTGCCAGCAGACAGGGGTATAATTCACCCCTCCACTTT.

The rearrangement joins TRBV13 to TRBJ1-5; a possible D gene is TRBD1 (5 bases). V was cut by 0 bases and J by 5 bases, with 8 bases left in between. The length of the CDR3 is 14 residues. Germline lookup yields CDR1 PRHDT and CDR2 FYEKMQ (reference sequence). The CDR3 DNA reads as TGTGCCAGCAGCTTAGGGGGGGACTATCAGCCCCAGCATTTT. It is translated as CASSLGGDYQPQHF.

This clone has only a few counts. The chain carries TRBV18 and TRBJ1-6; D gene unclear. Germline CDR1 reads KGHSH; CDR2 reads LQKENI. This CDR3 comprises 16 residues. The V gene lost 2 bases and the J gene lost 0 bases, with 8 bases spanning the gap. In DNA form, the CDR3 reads TGTGCCAGCTCACCATTGACAAGCTCCTATAATTCACCCCTCCACTTT. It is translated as CASSPLTSSYNSPLHF.

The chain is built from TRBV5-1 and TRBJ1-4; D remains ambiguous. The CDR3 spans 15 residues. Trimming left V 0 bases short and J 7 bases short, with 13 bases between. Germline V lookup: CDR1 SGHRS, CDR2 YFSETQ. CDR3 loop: CASSLVGESGEKLFF. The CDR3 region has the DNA TGCGCCAGCAGCTTGGTTGGGGAAAGTGGTGAAAAACTGTTTTTT.

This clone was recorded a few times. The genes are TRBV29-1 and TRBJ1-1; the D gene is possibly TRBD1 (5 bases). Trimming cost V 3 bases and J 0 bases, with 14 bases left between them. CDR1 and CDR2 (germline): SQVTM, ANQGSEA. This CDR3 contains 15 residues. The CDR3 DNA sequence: TGCAGCGTTGAGGTACGAGGACACCTGAACACTGAAGCTTTCTTT. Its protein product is CSVEVRGHLNTEAFF.

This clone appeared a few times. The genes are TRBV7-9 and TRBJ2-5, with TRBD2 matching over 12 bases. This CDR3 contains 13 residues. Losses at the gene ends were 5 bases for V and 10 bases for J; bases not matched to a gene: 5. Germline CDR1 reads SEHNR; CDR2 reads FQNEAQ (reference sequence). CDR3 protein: CASSLGLAGNQYF. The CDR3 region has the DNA TGTGCCAGCAGCCTTGGACTAGCGGGGAACCAGTACTTC.

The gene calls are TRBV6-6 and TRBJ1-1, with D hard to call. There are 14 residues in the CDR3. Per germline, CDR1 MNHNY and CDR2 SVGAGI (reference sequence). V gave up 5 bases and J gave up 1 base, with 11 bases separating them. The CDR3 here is CASSPSRGNTEAFF. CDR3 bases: TGTGCCAGCAGTCCTTCGCGGGGGAACACTGAAGCTTTCTTT.

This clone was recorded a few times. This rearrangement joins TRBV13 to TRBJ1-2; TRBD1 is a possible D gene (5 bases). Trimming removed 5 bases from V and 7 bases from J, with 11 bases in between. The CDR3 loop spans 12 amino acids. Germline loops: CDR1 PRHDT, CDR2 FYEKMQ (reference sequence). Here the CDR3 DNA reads TGTGCCAGCAGCCCATTTGGGGGTGGCTACACCTTC. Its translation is CASSPFGGGYTF.

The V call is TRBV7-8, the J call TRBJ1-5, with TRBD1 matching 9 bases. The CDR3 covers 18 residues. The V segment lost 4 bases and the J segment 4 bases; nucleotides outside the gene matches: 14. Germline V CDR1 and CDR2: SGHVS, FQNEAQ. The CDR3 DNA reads TGTGCCAGCAGCTGGGGTATTGGGACAGGGATAGAGAATCAGCCCCAGCATTTT. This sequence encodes CASSWGIGTGIENQPQHF.

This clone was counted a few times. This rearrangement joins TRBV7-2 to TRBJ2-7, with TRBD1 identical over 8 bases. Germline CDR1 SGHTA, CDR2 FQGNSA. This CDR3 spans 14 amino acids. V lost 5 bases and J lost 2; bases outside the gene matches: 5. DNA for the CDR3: TGTGCCAGCAGCCAGTCAGGGGGCCCCTACGAGCAGTACTTC. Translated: CASSQSGGPYEQYF.

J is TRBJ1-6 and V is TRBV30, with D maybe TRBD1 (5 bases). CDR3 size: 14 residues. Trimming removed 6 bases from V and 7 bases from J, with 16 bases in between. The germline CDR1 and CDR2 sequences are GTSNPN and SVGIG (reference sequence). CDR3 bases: TGTGCCTGCGCCGTTTCCTCAGGGAATTCACCCCTCCACTTT. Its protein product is CACAVSSGNSPLHF.

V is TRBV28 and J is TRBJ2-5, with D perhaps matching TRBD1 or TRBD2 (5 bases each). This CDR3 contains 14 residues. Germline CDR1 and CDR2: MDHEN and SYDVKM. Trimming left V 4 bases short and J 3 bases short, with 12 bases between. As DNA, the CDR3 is TGTGCCAGCAGTTCCCCCGGGACGGAAGAGACCCAGTACTTC. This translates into CASSSPGTEETQYF.

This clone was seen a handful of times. For the CDR3, the DNA is TGTGCCAGTACCCAGCGGACCGCGAACACCGGGGAGCTGTTTTTT. It yields the protein CASTQRTANTGELFF. The chain joins TRBV19 to TRBJ2-2; a possible D gene is TRBD2 (5 bases). With 7 bases removed from V and 0 bases from J, the gap between germline ends came to 12 bases. This CDR3 has 15 amino acids. Germline V gene lookup returns CDR1 LNHDA and CDR2 SQIVND (reference sequence).

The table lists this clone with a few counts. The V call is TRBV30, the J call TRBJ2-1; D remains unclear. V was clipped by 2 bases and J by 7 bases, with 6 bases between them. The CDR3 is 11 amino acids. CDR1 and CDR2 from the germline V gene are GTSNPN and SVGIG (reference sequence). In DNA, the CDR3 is TGTGCCTGGAGTCTACCAAATGAGCAGTTCTTC. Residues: CAWSLPNEQFF.

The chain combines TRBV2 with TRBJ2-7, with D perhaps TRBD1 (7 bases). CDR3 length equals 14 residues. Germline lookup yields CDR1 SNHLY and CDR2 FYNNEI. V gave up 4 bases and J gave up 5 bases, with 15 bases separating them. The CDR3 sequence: CASSVNRGGHEQYF. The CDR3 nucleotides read TGTGCCAGCAGTGTAAACAGGGGAGGACACGAGCAGTACTTC.

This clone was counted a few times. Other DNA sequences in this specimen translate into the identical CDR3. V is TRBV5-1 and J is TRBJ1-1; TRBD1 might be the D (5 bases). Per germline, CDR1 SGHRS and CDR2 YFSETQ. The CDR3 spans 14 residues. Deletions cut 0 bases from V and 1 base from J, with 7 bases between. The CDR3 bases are TGCGCCAGCAGCTTGGACAGGCCGAACACTGAAGCTTTCTTT. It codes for CASSLDRPNTEAFF.

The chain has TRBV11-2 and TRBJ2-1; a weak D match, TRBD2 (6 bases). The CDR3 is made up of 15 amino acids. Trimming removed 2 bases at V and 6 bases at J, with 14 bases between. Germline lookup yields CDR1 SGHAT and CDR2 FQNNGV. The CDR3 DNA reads TGTGCCAGCAGCTTATGGGAGACTAGTTCCAATGAGCAGTTCTTC. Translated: CASSLWETSSNEQFF.

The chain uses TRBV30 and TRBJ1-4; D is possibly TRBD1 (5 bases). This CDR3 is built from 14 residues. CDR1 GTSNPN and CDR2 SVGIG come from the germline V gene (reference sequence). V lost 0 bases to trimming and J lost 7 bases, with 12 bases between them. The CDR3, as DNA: TGTGCCTGGAGTGTCGCAGGGAGTGGTGAAAAACTGTTTTTT. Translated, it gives CAWSVAGSGEKLFF. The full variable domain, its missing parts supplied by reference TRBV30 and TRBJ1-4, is SQTIHQWPATLVQPVGSPLSLECTVEGTSNPNLYWYRQAAGRGLQLLFYSVGIGQISSEVPQNLSASRPQDRQFILSSKKLLLSDSGFYLCAWSVAGSGEKLFFGSGTQLSVL.

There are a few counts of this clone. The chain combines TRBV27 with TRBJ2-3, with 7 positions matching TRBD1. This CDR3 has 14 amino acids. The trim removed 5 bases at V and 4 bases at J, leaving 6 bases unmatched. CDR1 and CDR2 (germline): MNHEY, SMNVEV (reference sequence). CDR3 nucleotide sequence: TGTGCCAGCAGTGCGACAGGGACGCCAGATACGCAGTATTTT. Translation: CASSATGTPDTQYF.

DNA of the CDR3: TGCGCCAGCAGTGAAGGGGCAGCCCCTGGGGCCAACGTCCTGACTTTC. Its protein is CASSEGAAPGANVLTF. This chain uses TRBV10-2 with TRBJ2-6, with D perhaps TRBD1 (5 bases). The CDR3 covers 16 residues. V was trimmed by 3 bases and J by 2 bases, leaving 11 bases between them. Germline assignment: CDR1 WSHSY and CDR2 SAAADI.

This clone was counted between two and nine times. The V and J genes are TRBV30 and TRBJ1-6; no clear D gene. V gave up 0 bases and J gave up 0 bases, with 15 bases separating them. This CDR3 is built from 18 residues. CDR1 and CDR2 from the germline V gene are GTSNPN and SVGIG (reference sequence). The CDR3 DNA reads TGTGCCTGGAGTGTCCTGGGATTTCTGAGCTCCTATAATTCACCCCTCCACTTT. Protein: CAWSVLGFLSSYNSPLHF.

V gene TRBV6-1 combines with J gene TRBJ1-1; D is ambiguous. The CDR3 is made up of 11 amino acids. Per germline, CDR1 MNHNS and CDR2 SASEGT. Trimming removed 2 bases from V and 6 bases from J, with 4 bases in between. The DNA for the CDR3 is TGTGCCAGCAGTGAATCAGCTGAAGCTTTCTTT. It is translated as CASSESAEAFF.

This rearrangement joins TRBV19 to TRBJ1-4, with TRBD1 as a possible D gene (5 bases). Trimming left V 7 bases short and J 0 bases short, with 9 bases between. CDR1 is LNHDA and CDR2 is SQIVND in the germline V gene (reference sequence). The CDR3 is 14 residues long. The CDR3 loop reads CASTPTATNEKLFF. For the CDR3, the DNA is TGTGCCAGTACCCCGACAGCAACTAATGAAAAACTGTTTTTT. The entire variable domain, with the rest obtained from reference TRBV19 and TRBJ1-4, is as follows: DGGITQSPKYLFRKEGQNVTLSCEQNLNHDAMYWYRQDPGQGLRLIYYSQIVNDFQKGDIAEGYSVSREKKESFPLTVTSAQKNPTAFYLCASTPTATNEKLFFGSGTQLSVL.